These T cell receptor beta chains were read from a single sample in a study of regulatory T cells in long-lasting Graves disease. One entry per CDR3 protein, called by TCRdb with MiXCR from the multiplex PCR reads. Altogether 300,000 to 350,000 distinct CDR3 sequences are present, about 20% being singletons, with the ten largest covering less than 30%. The sequencing here drew on peripheral blood mononuclear cells (PBMCs), taken when the disease was refractory, from a patient treated with antithyroid drugs. The receptors were gathered from a female donor with Graves disease. The CDR3 runs from the conserved cysteine through the conserved F or W. A D gene is named only where the DNA matches it firmly. The listing skips clone size in some rows; elsewhere it reads once, few, many or a size class.

cdr3_aa cdr3_nt j_call v_call clone_size d_call
CASSLYRGGVAKNIQYF TGTGCCAGCAGTCTCTATAGGGGGGGGGTAGCCAAAAACATTCAGTACTTC TRBJ2-4 TRBV28 many .
CASSFYMDTEAFF TGTGCCAGCAGTTTTTACATGGACACTGAAGCTTTCTTT TRBJ1-1 TRBV27 many .
CASSSPERKSSYEQYF TGTGCCAGCAGTTCCCCGGAGCGGAAGTCCTCCTACGAGCAGTACTTC TRBJ2-7 TRBV27 many .
CASSFTPGASPQAFF TGTGCCAGCAGCTTTACCCCAGGGGCTAGCCCCCAAGCTTTCTTT TRBJ1-1 TRBV7-9 . .
CASSNNGVREKLFF TGTGCCAGCAGCAACAACGGGGTGAGGGAAAAACTGTTTTTT TRBJ1-4 TRBV12-3/TRBV12-4 many .
CSARTGYYGYTF TGCAGTGCTAGAACCGGGTACTATGGCTACACCTTC TRBJ1-2 TRBV20-1 many .
CASSVSPIGQGAKYGYTF TGTGCCAGCAGCGTATCCCCAATTGGACAGGGGGCCAAGTATGGCTACACCTTC TRBJ1-2 TRBV9 few TRBD1
CASSKYANTGELFF TGTGCCAGCAGCAAGTACGCGAACACCGGGGAGCTGTTTTTT TRBJ2-2 TRBV7-9 . .
CASSLVAGAETQYF TGTGCCAGCAGCTTAGTAGCGGGGGCAGAGACCCAGTACTTC TRBJ2-5 TRBV11-2 . TRBD2
CASSPERETQYF TGTGCCAGCAGCCCTGAGAGGGAGACCCAGTACTTC TRBJ2-5 TRBV12-3/TRBV12-4 . .
CSARSGTDYGYTF TGCAGTGCTCGCTCCGGGACGGACTATGGCTACACCTTC TRBJ1-2 TRBV20-1 many .
CASNPSGGAPETQYF TGTGCCAGTAACCCTAGCGGGGGGGCCCCCGAGACCCAGTACTTC TRBJ2-5 TRBV5-8 few TRBD2
CASSPDRGLSPLHF TGTGCCAGCAGTCCTGACAGGGGGCTTTCACCCCTCCACTTT TRBJ1-6 TRBV12-3/TRBV12-4 many TRBD1
CASSGGTGGYF TGTGCCAGCAGTGGGGGGACAGGGGGCTACTTC TRBJ2-5 TRBV6-2/TRBV6-3 many TRBD1
CAISESGVRMNTGELFF TGTGCCATCAGTGAGTCAGGAGTCAGAATGAACACCGGGGAGCTGTTTTTT TRBJ2-2 TRBV10-3 many .
CASSEDTPFYEQYF TGTGCCAGTAGTGAGGACACCCCATTCTACGAGCAGTACTTC TRBJ2-7 TRBV19 few .
CASSLGPRLMNTEAFF TGTGCCAGCAGCTTAGGGCCCCGTCTCATGAACACTGAAGCTTTCTTT TRBJ1-1 TRBV7-6 many .
CASSPRQGWEEKLFF TGTGCCAGCAGCCCACGACAGGGATGGGAAGAAAAACTGTTTTTT TRBJ1-4 TRBV7-2 . TRBD1
CASNLIRGSGRGKTGELFF TGTGCCAGTAACCTCATACGGGGTAGCGGGAGGGGCAAGACCGGGGAGCTGTTTTTT TRBJ2-2 TRBV19 . TRBD2
CASSQPGTLEYEQYF TGTGCCAGTAGCCAACCCGGGACTCTCGAGTACGAGCAGTACTTC TRBJ2-7 TRBV19 . .
CASGLPFSPLHF TGTGCTAGTGGTCTGCCGTTTTCACCCCTCCACTTT TRBJ1-6 TRBV12-5 few .
CAGAADSRGEQYF TGTGCCGGCGCTGCGGACAGTCGAGGCGAGCAGTACTTC TRBJ2-7 TRBV18 many .
CASSGDRGQVNTEAFF TGCGCCAGCAGCGGGGACAGGGGTCAGGTGAACACTGAAGCTTTCTTT TRBJ1-1 TRBV5-1 many TRBD1
CASSDRDRGSETQYF TGTGCCAGCAGCGACCGGGACAGGGGTTCGGAGACCCAGTACTTC TRBJ2-5 TRBV14 . TRBD1
CASSATGTAEKLFF TGTGCCAGCAGCGCCACCGGGACGGCTGAAAAACTGTTTTTT TRBJ1-4 TRBV9 . .
CAISPRGGATNYGYTF TGTGCCATCAGCCCCCGGGGCGGGGCGACTAACTATGGCTACACCTTC TRBJ1-2 TRBV10-3 . .
CASSVLSGRMGEQYF TGTGCCAGCAGTGTACTAAGCGGGAGAATGGGCGAGCAGTACTTC TRBJ2-7 TRBV6-1 . TRBD2
CASSPAPAETQYF TGTGCCAGCAGCCCCGCCCCGGCCGAGACCCAGTACTTC TRBJ2-5 TRBV28 many .
CASSLGPRGPNEQFF TGTGCCAGCAGCTTAGGCCCGAGAGGGCCCAATGAGCAGTTCTTC TRBJ2-1 TRBV7-9 . .
CASSFLTRRGASVGEQYF TGTGCCAGCAGTTTCTTAACCCGCCGGGGGGCGAGTGTAGGCGAGCAGTACTTC TRBJ2-7 TRBV28 many .
CASSLIMGPLNLSGANVLTF TGTGCCAGCAGCTTAATCATGGGGCCCCTTAATCTCTCTGGGGCCAACGTCCTGACTTTC TRBJ2-6 TRBV13 . .
CASSVNRGPYGYTF TGTGCCAGTAGTGTCAACAGGGGGCCCTATGGCTACACCTTC TRBJ1-2 TRBV19 many TRBD1
CASSNHGDTDGTQYF TGTGCCAGCAGCAACCACGGGGACACGGACGGGACCCAGTACTTC TRBJ2-5 TRBV7-6 many .
CASSSGHIYEQYF TGTGCCAGCAGTTCCGGACACATCTACGAGCAGTACTTC TRBJ2-7 TRBV12-3/TRBV12-4 many .
CSAQKGPRTNQPQHF TGCAGTGCCCAGAAGGGGCCCCGAACCAATCAGCCCCAGCATTTT TRBJ1-5 TRBV20-1 few .
CASTTGVGANVLTF TGTGCCAGCACGACAGGGGTGGGGGCCAACGTCCTGACTTTC TRBJ2-6 TRBV6-1 many TRBD1
CSAHTGLAGGQETQYF TGCAGTGCTCACACGGGACTAGCGGGTGGCCAAGAGACCCAGTACTTC TRBJ2-5 TRBV20-1 few TRBD2
CASSPQTDTYGYTF TGTGCCAGCTCCCCCCAGACTGACACATATGGCTACACCTTC TRBJ1-2 TRBV18 many .
CASSLTLGNTEAFF TGTGCCAGCAGCTTAACCCTGGGGAACACTGAAGCTTTCTTT TRBJ1-1 TRBV13 . .
CSATGTGVWNEQYF TGCAGCGCAACCGGGACAGGGGTGTGGAACGAGCAGTACTTC TRBJ2-7 TRBV29-1 few TRBD1
CAWRWGSTGELFF TGTGCCTGGAGGTGGGGGAGCACCGGGGAGCTGTTTTTT TRBJ2-2 TRBV30 . .
CASSLGWKETQYF TGTGCCAGCAGCTTGGGGTGGAAGGAGACCCAGTACTTC TRBJ2-5 TRBV7-2 . .
CASSPDTSYEQYF TGTGCCAGCAGCCCGGACACATCCTACGAGCAGTACTTC TRBJ2-7 TRBV28 many .